This T cell receptor beta chain was obtained from a study of blood T cell repertoires in COVID-19. TCRdb's table, derived via immunoSEQ multiplex PCR, lists solely in-frame clones and lacks some. Among 310,000 or so clones listed, around 90% were seen once. The V gene end was trimmed by 4 bases and the J gene end by 2 bases; junction bases not matched to a gene: 1. Germline V gene data show CDR1 as WSHSY and CDR2 as SAAADI. CDR3 size: 13 residues. The clonotype comes from a woman aged 40 to 50 who had recovered from COVID-19. V and J are TRBV10-2 and TRBJ2-5; TRBD2 agrees at 7 bases. The specimen was PBMCs or T cells enriched from blood (not recorded which). The CDR3 reads CASSGLAQETQYF. In nucleotides, the CDR3 is TGCGCCAGCAGTGGACTAGCTCAAGAGACCCAGTACTTC.